This is a list of T cell receptor beta chains from one sample in a study of Graves' ophthalmopathy and Graves' hyperthyroidism. Via MiXCR, TCRdb re-called the multiplex PCR reads, giving one row per CDR3 protein. The table has approximately 1.2 million distinct CDR3 sequences, roughly 35% seen once. The sample was peripheral blood or thyroid tissue (not recorded which). The receptors originated from an adult man with Graves' hyperthyroidism. CDR3s include the opening cysteine and the closing phenylalanine or tryptophan. D genes are given only for firm matches. Clone size is shown for a subset of rows, as once, few, many or a class of expanded clone.

d_call: NA; v_call: TRBV10-3; clone_size: many; j_call: TRBJ1-1; cdr3_aa: CAIMENTEAFF; cdr3_nt: TGTGCCATCATGGAGAACACTGAAGCTTTCTTT
d_call: TRBD2; v_call: TRBV7-6; clone_size: many; j_call: TRBJ2-7; cdr3_aa: CASSFGGREALTYEQYF; cdr3_nt: TGTGCCAGCAGCTTCGGGGGGCGGGAGGCCTTAACCTACGAGCAGTACTTC
d_call: NA; v_call: TRBV20-1; clone_size: NA; j_call: TRBJ1-2; cdr3_aa: CRDGSGGYTF; cdr3_nt: TGCCGGGACGGCTCTGGTGGCTACACCTTC
d_call: TRBD2; v_call: TRBV7-2; clone_size: NA; j_call: TRBJ2-3; cdr3_aa: CASSSGTSGSLGTDTQYF; cdr3_nt: TGTGCCAGCAGCTCCGGGACTAGCGGGAGTCTCGGAACAGATACGCAGTATTTT
d_call: NA; v_call: TRBV6-5; clone_size: few; j_call: TRBJ2-7; cdr3_aa: CASSYIGGSYEQYF; cdr3_nt: TGTGCCAGCAGTTACATCGGGGGTTCCTACGAGCAGTACTTC
d_call: TRBD2; v_call: TRBV7-6; clone_size: NA; j_call: TRBJ2-5; cdr3_aa: CASSSYRLAGETQYF; cdr3_nt: TGTGCCAGCAGCTCGTACCGACTAGCGGGAGAGACCCAGTACTTC
d_call: NA; v_call: TRBV7-9; clone_size: NA; j_call: TRBJ1-2; cdr3_aa: CASSFGGSGNGYTF; cdr3_nt: TGTGCCAGCAGCTTCGGCGGGAGTGGGAATGGCTACACCTTC
d_call: TRBD2; v_call: TRBV25-1; clone_size: NA; j_call: TRBJ2-5; cdr3_aa: CASSQAGVSGDETQYF; cdr3_nt: TGTGCCAGCAGTCAAGCGGGAGTCTCCGGTGACGAGACCCAGTACTTC
d_call: TRBD1; v_call: TRBV27; clone_size: NA; j_call: TRBJ1-5; cdr3_aa: CASSLRRGDNQPQHF; cdr3_nt: TGTGCCAGCAGTCTCCGCAGGGGGGACAATCAGCCCCAGCATTTT
d_call: TRBD2; v_call: TRBV12-3/TRBV12-4; clone_size: few; j_call: TRBJ2-7; cdr3_aa: CASRATSGRSFYYEQYF; cdr3_nt: TGTGCCAGCAGAGCGACTAGCGGGAGAAGTTTCTATTACGAGCAGTACTTC
d_call: TRBD2; v_call: TRBV10-3; clone_size: once; j_call: TRBJ2-5; cdr3_aa: CAISEVLTSPQETQYF; cdr3_nt: TGTGCTATCAGTGAGGTCCTGACTAGCCCTCAAGAGACCCAGTACTTC
d_call: NA; v_call: TRBV2; clone_size: NA; j_call: TRBJ1-1; cdr3_aa: CASRDQGNTEAFF; cdr3_nt: TGTGCCAGCAGGGACCAGGGGAACACTGAAGCTTTCTTT
d_call: NA; v_call: TRBV7-9; clone_size: once; j_call: TRBJ1-5; cdr3_aa: CASSLDWYEHF; cdr3_nt: TGTGCCAGCAGCTTAGACTGGTACGAGCATTTT
d_call: NA; v_call: TRBV18; clone_size: NA; j_call: TRBJ2-5; cdr3_aa: CASSPPGFRQETQYF; cdr3_nt: TGTGCCAGCTCACCACCGGGTTTCAGACAAGAGACCCAGTACTTC
d_call: TRBD1; v_call: TRBV20-1; clone_size: NA; j_call: TRBJ2-6; cdr3_aa: CSAGDPRQGSSGANVLTF; cdr3_nt: TGCAGTGCTGGAGATCCGAGACAGGGGTCTTCTGGGGCCAACGTCCTGACTTTC
d_call: NA; v_call: TRBV6-2/TRBV6-3; clone_size: few; j_call: TRBJ1-1; cdr3_aa: CASSYSRGREAFF; cdr3_nt: TGTGCCAGCAGTTACTCACGTGGCAGGGAAGCTTTCTTT
d_call: NA; v_call: TRBV24-1; clone_size: many; j_call: TRBJ1-1; cdr3_aa: CATSQGRNTEAFF; cdr3_nt: TGTGCCACCAGCCAGGGTCGGAACACTGAAGCTTTCTTT
d_call: NA; v_call: TRBV14; clone_size: NA; j_call: TRBJ2-6; cdr3_aa: CASSQVSTGANVLTF; cdr3_nt: TGTGCCAGCAGCCAAGTGAGCACCGGGGCCAACGTCCTGACTTTC
d_call: NA; v_call: TRBV20-1; clone_size: many; j_call: TRBJ1-5; cdr3_aa: CSARVQSLGNQPQHF; cdr3_nt: TGCAGTGCTAGGGTGCAGTCTCTCGGCAATCAGCCCCAGCATTTT
d_call: NA; v_call: TRBV24-1; clone_size: NA; j_call: TRBJ1-5; cdr3_aa: CATSALDKRNQPQHF; cdr3_nt: TGTGCCACCAGTGCTCTAGACAAGCGCAATCAGCCCCAGCATTTT
d_call: NA; v_call: TRBV24-1; clone_size: many; j_call: TRBJ2-2; cdr3_aa: CATRGKGLSDTGELFF; cdr3_nt: TGTGCCACCAGGGGAAAAGGATTGTCGGACACCGGGGAGCTGTTTTTT
d_call: NA; v_call: TRBV2; clone_size: NA; j_call: TRBJ2-5; cdr3_aa: CASSHKESETQYF; cdr3_nt: TGTGCCAGCAGTCACAAGGAGTCGGAGACCCAGTACTTC
d_call: TRBD1; v_call: TRBV10-2; clone_size: few; j_call: TRBJ2-7; cdr3_aa: CASSYSVTGHTYEQYF; cdr3_nt: TGTGCCAGCAGTTACTCTGTGACAGGGCATACCTACGAGCAGTACTTC
d_call: TRBD1; v_call: TRBV5-1; clone_size: NA; j_call: TRBJ2-7; cdr3_aa: CATRRDRGTYEQYF; cdr3_nt: TGCGCCACCCGACGGGACAGGGGAACCTACGAGCAGTACTTC
d_call: TRBD1; v_call: TRBV19; clone_size: NA; j_call: TRBJ1-6; cdr3_aa: CAGSGTGRNSPLHF; cdr3_nt: TGTGCCGGCTCCGGGACAGGGCGCAATTCACCCCTCCACTTT
d_call: TRBD1; v_call: TRBV10-3; clone_size: NA; j_call: TRBJ1-2; cdr3_aa: CASRGRGYYTF; cdr3_nt: TGTGCCAGCAGGGGGAGAGGGTACTACACCTTC
d_call: NA; v_call: TRBV14; clone_size: many; j_call: TRBJ2-5; cdr3_aa: CASSWDKQETQYF; cdr3_nt: TGTGCCAGCAGCTGGGACAAACAAGAGACCCAGTACTTC
d_call: NA; v_call: TRBV4-2; clone_size: few; j_call: TRBJ2-7; cdr3_aa: CASSQVGIRSHEQYF; cdr3_nt: TGTGCCAGCAGCCAAGTCGGGATTCGGAGCCACGAGCAGTACTTC
d_call: NA; v_call: TRBV5-1; clone_size: many; j_call: TRBJ1-4; cdr3_aa: CASSLDRVTNEKLFF; cdr3_nt: TGCGCCAGCAGCTTGGACAGGGTAACTAATGAAAAACTGTTTTTT
d_call: TRBD2; v_call: TRBV7-9; clone_size: many; j_call: TRBJ2-7; cdr3_aa: CASTIVREINEQYF; cdr3_nt: TGTGCCAGCACGATAGTGCGGGAGATCAACGAGCAGTACTTC
d_call: NA; v_call: TRBV25-1; clone_size: few; j_call: TRBJ2-5; cdr3_aa: CASSEPGQTQETQYF; cdr3_nt: TGTGCCAGCAGTGAACCCGGACAGACTCAAGAGACCCAGTACTTC
d_call: NA; v_call: TRBV7-8; clone_size: many; j_call: TRBJ2-7; cdr3_aa: CASSLEVIRSYEQYF; cdr3_nt: TGTGCCAGCAGCTTAGAAGTAATAAGATCCTACGAGCAGTACTTC
d_call: TRBD2; v_call: TRBV5-1; clone_size: many; j_call: TRBJ2-7; cdr3_aa: CASSSGTHYEQYF; cdr3_nt: TGCGCCAGCAGCAGCGGGACGCACTACGAGCAGTACTTC
d_call: NA; v_call: TRBV11-3; clone_size: NA; j_call: TRBJ1-5; cdr3_aa: CASSVSTGVNQPQHF; cdr3_nt: TGTGCCAGCAGCGTATCCACCGGAGTGAATCAGCCCCAGCATTTT
d_call: TRBD1; v_call: TRBV20-1; clone_size: many; j_call: TRBJ1-1; cdr3_aa: CSARDRLNTEAFF; cdr3_nt: TGCAGCGCCCGGGACAGGCTGAACACTGAAGCTTTCTTT
d_call: TRBD2; v_call: TRBV7-9; clone_size: many; j_call: TRBJ2-7; cdr3_aa: CASSLTSGIRYEQYF; cdr3_nt: TGTGCCAGCAGCCTCACGAGCGGGATAAGATACGAGCAGTACTTC
d_call: NA; v_call: TRBV20-1; clone_size: few; j_call: TRBJ1-3; cdr3_aa: CSASDVQYSGNTIYF; cdr3_nt: TGCAGTGCTAGCGACGTCCAGTACTCTGGAAACACCATATATTTT
d_call: NA; v_call: TRBV7-2; clone_size: NA; j_call: TRBJ2-3; cdr3_aa: CASSLVGGLTDDTQYF; cdr3_nt: TGTGCCAGCAGCTTAGTTGGAGGTCTGACAGATGATACGCAGTATTTT
d_call: NA; v_call: TRBV20-1; clone_size: NA; j_call: TRBJ1-1; cdr3_aa: CSARGQPTEAFF; cdr3_nt: TGCAGTGCTAGAGGACAGCCGACTGAAGCTTTCTTT
d_call: NA; v_call: TRBV29-1; clone_size: once; j_call: TRBJ2-7; cdr3_aa: CSVATGQYGEQYF; cdr3_nt: TGCAGCGTGGCTACGGGACAATACGGCGAGCAGTACTTC
d_call: NA; v_call: TRBV5-6; clone_size: many; j_call: TRBJ1-5; cdr3_aa: CASSVINQPQHF; cdr3_nt: TGTGCCAGCAGCGTGATAAATCAGCCCCAGCATTTT
d_call: NA; v_call: TRBV7-2; clone_size: many; j_call: TRBJ1-5; cdr3_aa: CASSPSRVGNQPQHF; cdr3_nt: TGTGCCAGCAGCCCTTCGAGGGTCGGCAATCAGCCCCAGCATTTT
d_call: NA; v_call: TRBV9; clone_size: many; j_call: TRBJ1-1; cdr3_aa: CASSVELENTEAFF; cdr3_nt: TGTGCCAGCAGCGTAGAGTTGGAGAACACTGAAGCTTTCTTT
d_call: NA; v_call: TRBV7-7; clone_size: NA; j_call: TRBJ2-2; cdr3_aa: CASSSTAGTHTGELFF; cdr3_nt: TGTGCCAGCAGCTCAACAGCCGGGACTCACACCGGGGAGCTGTTTTTT
d_call: TRBD2; v_call: TRBV10-2; clone_size: once; j_call: TRBJ2-5; cdr3_aa: CASVPKRGGLAGEETQYF; cdr3_nt: TGCGCCAGCGTACCAAAGCGGGGGGGACTAGCGGGAGAAGAGACCCAGTACTTC
d_call: TRBD2; v_call: TRBV7-6; clone_size: NA; j_call: TRBJ2-7; cdr3_aa: CASSLGVASGGAYEQYF; cdr3_nt: TGTGCCAGCAGCTTAGGGGTGGCGAGCGGGGGGGCCTACGAGCAGTACTTC